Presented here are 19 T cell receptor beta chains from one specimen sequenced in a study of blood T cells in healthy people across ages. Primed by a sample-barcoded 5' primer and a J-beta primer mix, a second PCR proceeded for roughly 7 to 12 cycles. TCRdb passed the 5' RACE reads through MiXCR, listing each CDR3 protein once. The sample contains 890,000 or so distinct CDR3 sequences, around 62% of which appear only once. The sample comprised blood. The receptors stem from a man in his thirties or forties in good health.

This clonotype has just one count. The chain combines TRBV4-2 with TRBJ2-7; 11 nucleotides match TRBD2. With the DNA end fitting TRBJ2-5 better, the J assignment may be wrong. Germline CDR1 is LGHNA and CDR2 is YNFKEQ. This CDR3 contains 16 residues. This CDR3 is CASSHGTSGPLETQYF. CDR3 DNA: TGTGCCAGCAGCCACGGGACTAGCGGACCTTTGGAGACCCAGTACTTC.

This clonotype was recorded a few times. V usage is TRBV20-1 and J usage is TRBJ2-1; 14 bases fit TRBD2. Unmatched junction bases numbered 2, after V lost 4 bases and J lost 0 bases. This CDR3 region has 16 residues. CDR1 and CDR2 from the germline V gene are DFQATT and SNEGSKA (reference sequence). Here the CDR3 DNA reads TGCAGTGCTACTGGACTAGCGGGGGGCTCCTACAATGAGCAGTTCTTC. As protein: CSATGLAGGSYNEQFF.

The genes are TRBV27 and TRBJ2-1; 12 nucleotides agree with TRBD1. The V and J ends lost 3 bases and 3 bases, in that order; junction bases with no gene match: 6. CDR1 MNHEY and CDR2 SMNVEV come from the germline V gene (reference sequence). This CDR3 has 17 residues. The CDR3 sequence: CASSLGQGATFYNEQFF. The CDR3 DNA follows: TGTGCCAGCAGTTTGGGACAGGGGGCCACTTTCTACAATGAGCAGTTCTTC.

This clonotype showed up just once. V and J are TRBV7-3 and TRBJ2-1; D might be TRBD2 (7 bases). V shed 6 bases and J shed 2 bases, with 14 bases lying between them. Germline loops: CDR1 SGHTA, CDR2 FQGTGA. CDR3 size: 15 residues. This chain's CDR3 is CASRLTGGPYNEQFF. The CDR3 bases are TGTGCCAGCAGGCTGACCGGGGGGCCCTACAATGAGCAGTTCTTC.

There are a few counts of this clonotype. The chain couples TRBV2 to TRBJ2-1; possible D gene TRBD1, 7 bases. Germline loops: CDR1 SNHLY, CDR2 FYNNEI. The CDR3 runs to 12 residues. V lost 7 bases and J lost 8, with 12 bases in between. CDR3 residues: CASTAGGHEQFF. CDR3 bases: TGTGCCAGCACTGCAGGGGGGCATGAGCAGTTCTTC. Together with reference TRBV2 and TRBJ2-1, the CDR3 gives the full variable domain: EPEVTQTPSHQVTQMGQEVILRCVPISNHLYFYWYRQILGQKVEFLVSFYNNEISEKSEIFDDQFSVERPDGSNFTLKIRSTKLEDSAMYFCASTAGGHEQFFGPGTRLTVL.

This CDR3 reads CASSSSPQSIATQHF. The CDR3 bases are TGTGCCAGCAGCTCGTCTCCACAGTCCATCGCGACCCAGCATTTT. The chain employs TRBV7-2 and TRBJ1-5; D gene uncertain. The CDR3 sequence is 15 residues long. The germline V gene encodes CDR1 SGHTA and CDR2 FQGNSA. The V and J ends lost 4 bases and 11 bases respectively, with 21 bases between them.

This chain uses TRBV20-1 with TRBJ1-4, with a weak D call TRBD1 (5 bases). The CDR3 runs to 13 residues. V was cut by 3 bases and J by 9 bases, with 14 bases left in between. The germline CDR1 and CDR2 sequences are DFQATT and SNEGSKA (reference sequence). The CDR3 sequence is CSASAQGVKKLFF. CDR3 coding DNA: TGCAGTGCTAGTGCCCAGGGAGTAAAAAAACTGTTTTTT.

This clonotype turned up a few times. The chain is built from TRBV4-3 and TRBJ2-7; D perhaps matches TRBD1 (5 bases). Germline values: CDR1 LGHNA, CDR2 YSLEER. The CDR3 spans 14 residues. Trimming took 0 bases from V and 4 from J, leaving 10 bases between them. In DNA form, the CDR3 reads TGCGCCAGCAGCCAAGAAAGGGGTGCGTACGAGCAGTACTTC. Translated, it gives CASSQERGAYEQYF.

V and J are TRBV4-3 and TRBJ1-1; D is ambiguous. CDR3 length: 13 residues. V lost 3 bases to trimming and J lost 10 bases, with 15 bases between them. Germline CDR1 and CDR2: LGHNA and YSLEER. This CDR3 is CASSHSRASGAFF. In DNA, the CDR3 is TGCGCCAGCAGCCACTCGCGGGCATCGGGAGCTTTCTTT.

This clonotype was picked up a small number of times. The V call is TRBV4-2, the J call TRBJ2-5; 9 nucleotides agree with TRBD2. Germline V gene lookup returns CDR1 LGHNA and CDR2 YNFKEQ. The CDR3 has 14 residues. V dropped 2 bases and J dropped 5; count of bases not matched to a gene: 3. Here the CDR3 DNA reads TGTGCCAGCAGCCAACGACTAGCGGATGAGACCCAGTACTTC. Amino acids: CASSQRLADETQYF.

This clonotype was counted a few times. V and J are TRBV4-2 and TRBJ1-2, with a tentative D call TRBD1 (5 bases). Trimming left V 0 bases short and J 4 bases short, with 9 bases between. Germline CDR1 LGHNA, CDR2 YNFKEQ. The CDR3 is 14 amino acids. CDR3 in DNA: TGTGCCAGCAGCCAAGATAAGGGGACCTATGGCTACACCTTC. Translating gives CASSQDKGTYGYTF.

CDR3 in amino acids: CASSVYETQYF. CDR3 nucleotides: TGTGCCAGCAGTGTATACGAGACCCAGTACTTC. This chain uses TRBV2 with TRBJ2-4; D gene unclear. The last part of the DNA fits TRBJ2-5 better; the J call may be wrong. Looked up from germline, CDR1 is SNHLY and CDR2 is FYNNEI. CDR3 length: 11 residues.

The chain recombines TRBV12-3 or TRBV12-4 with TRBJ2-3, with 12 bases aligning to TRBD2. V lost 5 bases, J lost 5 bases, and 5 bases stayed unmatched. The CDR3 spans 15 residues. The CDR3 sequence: CASSPSGGDGDTQYF. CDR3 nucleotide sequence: TGTGCCAGCAGTCCTAGCGGGGGGGATGGAGATACGCAGTATTTT.

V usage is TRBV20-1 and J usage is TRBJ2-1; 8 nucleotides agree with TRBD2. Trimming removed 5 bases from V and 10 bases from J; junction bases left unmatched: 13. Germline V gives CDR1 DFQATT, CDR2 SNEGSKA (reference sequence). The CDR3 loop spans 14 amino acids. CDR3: CSAERGGNLREQFF. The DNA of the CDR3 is TGCAGTGCTGAACGGGGGGGTAACCTTCGGGAGCAGTTCTTC.

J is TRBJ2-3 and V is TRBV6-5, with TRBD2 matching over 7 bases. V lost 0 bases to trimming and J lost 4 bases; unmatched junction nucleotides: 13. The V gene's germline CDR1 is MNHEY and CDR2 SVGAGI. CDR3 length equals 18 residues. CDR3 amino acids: CASSYSGEGERGSDTQYF. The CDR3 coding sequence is TGTGCCAGCAGTTACTCTGGGGAGGGAGAGCGGGGCTCAGATACGCAGTATTTT.

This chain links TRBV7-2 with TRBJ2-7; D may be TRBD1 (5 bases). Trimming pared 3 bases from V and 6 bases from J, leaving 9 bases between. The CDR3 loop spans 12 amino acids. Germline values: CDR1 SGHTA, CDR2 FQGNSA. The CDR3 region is CASSFNRPEQYF. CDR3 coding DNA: TGTGCCAGCAGCTTTAACAGGCCCGAGCAGTACTTC.

For the CDR3, the DNA is TGTGCCAGCAGCTCACCGACTAGCCCGTTCAAAAACATTCAGTACTTC. Encoded protein: CASSSPTSPFKNIQYF. V gene TRBV12-3 or TRBV12-4 combines with J gene TRBJ2-4; 7 nucleotides agree with TRBD2. V lost 6 bases to trimming and J lost 3 bases; unmatched junction nucleotides: 11. The CDR3 has 16 residues.

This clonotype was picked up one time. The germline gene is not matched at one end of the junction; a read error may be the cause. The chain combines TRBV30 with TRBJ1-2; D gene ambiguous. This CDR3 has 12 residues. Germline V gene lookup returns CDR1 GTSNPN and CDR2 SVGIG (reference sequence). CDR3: CAGSVQLHGYTF. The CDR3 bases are TGTGCCGGGAGTGTCCAGTTGCATGGCTACACCTTC.

CDR3 sequence: CASSERGGGGRETQYF. Here the CDR3 DNA reads TGTGCCAGCAGTGAACGGGGGGGCGGAGGCAGAGAGACCCAGTACTTC. The genes are TRBV25-1 and TRBJ2-5, with 8 bases identical to TRBD2. The CDR3 runs to 16 residues. After removal of 2 bases from V and 4 bases from J, the junction contained 9 bases not matched to a gene. CDR1 MGHDK and CDR2 SYGVNS come from the germline V gene.